This is a list of T cell receptor beta chains from one sample in a study of Graves' ophthalmopathy and Graves' hyperthyroidism. In TCRdb, the multiplex PCR reads were re-called with MiXCR into one record per CDR3 protein. The repertoire holds fewer than 350,000 distinct CDR3 sequences, with about 17% as singletons. What was sequenced was peripheral blood. Receptor source: an adult man with Graves' ophthalmopathy. CDR3s leave out the opening cysteine and the closing phenylalanine or tryptophan. For some rows the clone size is stated as once, few or many, or as a class when expanded; others skip it.

v_call clone_size cdr3_aa
TRBV12-3/TRBV12-4 many ASSLWGGTGELF
TRBV6-1 many ASSPGPQPQH
TRBV2 once ASSGHRDTEAF
TRBV3-1 many ASSPLGMNTEAF
TRBV7-2 many ASSTQGALEQY
TRBV12-3/TRBV12-4 many ASTLGIPQGNTEAF
TRBV12-3/TRBV12-4 many ASSVTGDTQY
TRBV6-5 many ASRPGEIGELF
TRBV5-1 many ASSLGQPGLYEQY
TRBV7-9 many ASSVAQTVNGYT
TRBV19 many ASSMDRVRQPQH
TRBV5-4 - ASSLGGGRSNYGYT
TRBV27 many ASRGAGERSPLH
TRBV12-3/TRBV12-4 many ASTAGVTYEQY
TRBV6-1 many ASSEGFVVGSYSNQPQH
TRBV6-1 many ASSEWEGAGTEAF
TRBV10-1 many ASSEVIQGQAF
TRBV29-1 many SEPRSYEQY
TRBV29-1 many SGTGPGSEEQY
TRBV20-1 many SARVGNTIY
TRBV6-1 many ASRPTGGWTEAF
TRBV27 - ASTQGSAGPETQY
TRBV25-1 - ASSDSSNQETQY
TRBV5-8 - ASSFSSGWYQETQY
TRBV12-3/TRBV12-4 many ASTMMNTEAF
TRBV6-2/TRBV6-3 - ASSYGIFWQGYNQPQH
TRBV20-1 many SARRSGGNQPQH
TRBV20-1 - SPMSGGGVETQY